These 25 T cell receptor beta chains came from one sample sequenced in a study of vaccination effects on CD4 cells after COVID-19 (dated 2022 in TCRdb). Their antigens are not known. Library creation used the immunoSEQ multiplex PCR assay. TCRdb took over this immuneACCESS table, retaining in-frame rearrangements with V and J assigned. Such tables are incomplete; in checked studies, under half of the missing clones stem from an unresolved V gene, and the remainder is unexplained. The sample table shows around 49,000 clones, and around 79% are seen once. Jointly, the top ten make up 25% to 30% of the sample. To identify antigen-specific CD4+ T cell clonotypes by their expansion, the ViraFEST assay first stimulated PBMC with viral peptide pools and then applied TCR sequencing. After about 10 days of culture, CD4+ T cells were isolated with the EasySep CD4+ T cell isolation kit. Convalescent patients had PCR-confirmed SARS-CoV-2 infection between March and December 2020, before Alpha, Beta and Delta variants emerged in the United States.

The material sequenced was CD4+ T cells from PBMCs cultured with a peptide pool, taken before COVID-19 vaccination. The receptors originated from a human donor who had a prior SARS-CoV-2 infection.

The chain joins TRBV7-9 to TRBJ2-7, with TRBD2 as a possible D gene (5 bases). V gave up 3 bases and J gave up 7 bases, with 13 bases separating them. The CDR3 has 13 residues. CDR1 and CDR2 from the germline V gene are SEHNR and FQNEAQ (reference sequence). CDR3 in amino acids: CASSFPNEGEQYF. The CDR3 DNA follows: TGTGCCAGCAGCTTCCCCAACGAGGGAGAGCAGTACTTC.

Here the CDR3 reads CATSSRLGPAGELFF. The CDR3 DNA sequence: TGTGCCACCAGCTCGCGTCTAGGGCCGGCCGGGGAGCTGTTTTTT. The rearrangement uses TRBV15 and TRBJ2-2; unclear D gene. The CDR3 is 15 amino acids. Germline V gene sequence: CDR1 LNHNV, CDR2 YYDKDF (reference sequence). Trimming left V 5 bases short and J 6 bases short, with 16 bases between.

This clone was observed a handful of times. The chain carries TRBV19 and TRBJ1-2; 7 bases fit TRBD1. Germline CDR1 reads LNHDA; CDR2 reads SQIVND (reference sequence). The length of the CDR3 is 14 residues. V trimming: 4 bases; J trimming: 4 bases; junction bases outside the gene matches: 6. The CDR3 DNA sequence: TGTGCCAGTAGTAGATACAGGGGAGGCTATGGCTACACCTTC. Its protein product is CASSRYRGGYGYTF.

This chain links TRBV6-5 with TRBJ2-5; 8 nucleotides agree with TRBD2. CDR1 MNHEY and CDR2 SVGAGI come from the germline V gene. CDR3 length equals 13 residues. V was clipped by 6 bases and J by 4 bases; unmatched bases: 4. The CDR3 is CASRPGGAETQYF. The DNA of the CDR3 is TGTGCCAGCAGACCCGGGGGGGCAGAGACCCAGTACTTC.

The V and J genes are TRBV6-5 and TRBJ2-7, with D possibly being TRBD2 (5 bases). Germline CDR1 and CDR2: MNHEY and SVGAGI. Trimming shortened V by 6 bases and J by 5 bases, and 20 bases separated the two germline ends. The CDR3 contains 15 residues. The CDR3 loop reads CASSPRLQTSNEQYF. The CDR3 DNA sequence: TGTGCCAGCAGCCCGAGACTACAAACTTCCAACGAGCAGTACTTC.

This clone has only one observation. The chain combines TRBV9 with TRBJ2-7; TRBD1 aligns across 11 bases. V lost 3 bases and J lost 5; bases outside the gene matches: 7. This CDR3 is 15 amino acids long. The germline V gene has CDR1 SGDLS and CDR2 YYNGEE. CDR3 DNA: TGTGCCAGCAGCGCGAAGGACAGGGGGCTGGACGAGCAGTACTTC. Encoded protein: CASSAKDRGLDEQYF.

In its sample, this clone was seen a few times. The CDR3 region has the DNA TGTGCCAGCAGCTTAGGGGTTACAGGATTCTATGGCTACACCTTC. Translating gives CASSLGVTGFYGYTF. The V and J genes are TRBV7-2 and TRBJ1-2, with D possibly TRBD1 on 5 matching bases. The CDR3 is 15 amino acids. The V gene lost 1 base and the J gene lost 4 bases, with 13 bases spanning the gap. Germline V lookup: CDR1 SGHTA, CDR2 FQGNSA.

The CDR3 sequence: CSASSSSGTTDTQYF. The DNA of the CDR3 is TGCAGTGCTAGTTCTTCTAGCGGGACAACAGATACGCAGTATTTT. V and J are TRBV20-1 and TRBJ2-3, with 9 bases matching TRBD2. CDR3 length equals 15 residues. Germline values: CDR1 DFQATT, CDR2 SNEGSKA (reference sequence). V lost 3 bases, J lost 3 bases, and 7 bases stayed unmatched.

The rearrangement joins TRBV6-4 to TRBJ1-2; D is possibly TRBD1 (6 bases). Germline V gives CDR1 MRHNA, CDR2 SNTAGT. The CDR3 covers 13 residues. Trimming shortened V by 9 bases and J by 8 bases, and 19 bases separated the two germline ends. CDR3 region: CARKSDRRVGYTF. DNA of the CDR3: TGTGCCAGAAAAAGTGACAGGCGGGTCGGCTACACCTTC.

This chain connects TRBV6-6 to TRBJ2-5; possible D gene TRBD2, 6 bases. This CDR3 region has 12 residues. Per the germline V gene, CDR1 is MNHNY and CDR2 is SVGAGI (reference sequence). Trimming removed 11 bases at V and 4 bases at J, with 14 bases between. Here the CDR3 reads CAARDSRETQYF. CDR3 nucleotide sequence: TGTGCCGCTCGGGACTCCAGAGAGACCCAGTACTTC.

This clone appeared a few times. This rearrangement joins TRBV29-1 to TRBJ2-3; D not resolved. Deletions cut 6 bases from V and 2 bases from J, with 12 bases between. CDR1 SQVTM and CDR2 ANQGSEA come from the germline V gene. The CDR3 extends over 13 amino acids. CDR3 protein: CSVHNTYTDTQYF. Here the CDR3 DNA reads TGCAGCGTACACAACACCTACACAGATACGCAGTATTTT.

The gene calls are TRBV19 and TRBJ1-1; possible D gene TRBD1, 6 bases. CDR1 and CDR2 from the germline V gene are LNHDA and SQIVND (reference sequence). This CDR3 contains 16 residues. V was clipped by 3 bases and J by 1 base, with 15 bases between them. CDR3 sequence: CASSIKGGRTNTEAFF. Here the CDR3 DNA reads TGTGCCAGTAGTATTAAGGGGGGACGGACGAACACTGAAGCTTTCTTT.

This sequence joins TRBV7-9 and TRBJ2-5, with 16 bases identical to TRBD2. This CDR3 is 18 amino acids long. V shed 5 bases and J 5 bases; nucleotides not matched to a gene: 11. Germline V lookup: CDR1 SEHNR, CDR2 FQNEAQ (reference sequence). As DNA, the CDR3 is TGTGCCAGCAGCAAACCGGGACTAGCGGGGGGGCCCAGGGAGACCCAGTACTTC. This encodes CASSKPGLAGGPRETQYF.

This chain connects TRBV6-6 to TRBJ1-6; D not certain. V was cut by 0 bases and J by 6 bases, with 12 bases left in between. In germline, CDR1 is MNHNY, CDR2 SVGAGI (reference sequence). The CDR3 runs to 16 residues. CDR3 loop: CASSYSRQRINSPLHF. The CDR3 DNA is TGTGCCAGCAGTTACTCGAGGCAGAGGATTAATTCACCCCTCCACTTT.

The CDR3 nucleotides read TGTGCCAGTAGAAGGCAGACTAGCGGCAACAATGAGCAGTTCTTC. Its translation: CASRRQTSGNNEQFF. The gene calls are TRBV19 and TRBJ2-1; TRBD2 aligns across 9 bases. This CDR3 has 15 residues. Germline lookup yields CDR1 LNHDA and CDR2 SQIVND (reference sequence). V dropped 6 bases and J dropped 5; count of bases not matched to a gene: 8.

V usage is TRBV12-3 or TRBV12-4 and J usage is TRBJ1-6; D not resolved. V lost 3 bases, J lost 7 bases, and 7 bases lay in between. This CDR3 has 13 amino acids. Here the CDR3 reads CASSFGDNSPLHF. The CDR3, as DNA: TGTGCCAGCAGTTTTGGAGACAATTCACCCCTCCACTTT.

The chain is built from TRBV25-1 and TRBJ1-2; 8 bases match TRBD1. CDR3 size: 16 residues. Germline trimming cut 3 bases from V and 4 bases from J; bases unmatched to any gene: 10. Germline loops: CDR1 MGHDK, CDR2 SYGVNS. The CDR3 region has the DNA TGTGCCAGCAGTGAGGGCCCAGGGGGCACCAGCTATGGCTACACCTTC. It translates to CASSEGPGGTSYGYTF.

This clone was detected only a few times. CDR3 DNA: TGTGCCACCAGCAGAGATCGGGCCGGGGGCATCGTCTCCCCCCTCCACTTT. Protein: CATSRDRAGGIVSPLHF. The rearrangement uses TRBV15 and TRBJ1-6; weak D call: TRBD1 (6 bases). This CDR3 has 17 amino acids. V was shortened by 0 bases and J by 13 bases, with 22 bases between the two germline ends. Looked up from germline, CDR1 is LNHNV and CDR2 is YYDKDF (reference sequence).

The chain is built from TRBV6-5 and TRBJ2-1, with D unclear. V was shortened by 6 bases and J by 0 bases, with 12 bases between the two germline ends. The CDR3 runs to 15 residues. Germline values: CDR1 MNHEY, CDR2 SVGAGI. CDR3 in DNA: TGTGCCAGCAGGGTTTCTTACAGCTCCTACAATGAGCAGTTCTTC. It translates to CASRVSYSSYNEQFF.

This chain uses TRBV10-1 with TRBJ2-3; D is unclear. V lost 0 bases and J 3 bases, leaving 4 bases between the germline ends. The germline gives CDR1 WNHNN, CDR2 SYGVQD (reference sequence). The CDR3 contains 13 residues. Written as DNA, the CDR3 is TGCGCCAGCAGTGAGTCGAATACAGATACGCAGTATTTT. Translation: CASSESNTDTQYF.

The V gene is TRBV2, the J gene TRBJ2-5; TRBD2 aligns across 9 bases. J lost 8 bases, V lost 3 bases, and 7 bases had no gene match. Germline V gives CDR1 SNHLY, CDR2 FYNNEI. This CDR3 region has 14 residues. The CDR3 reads CASSDSRLADTQYF. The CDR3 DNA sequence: TGTGCCAGCAGTGACAGTCGACTAGCGGATACCCAGTACTTC.

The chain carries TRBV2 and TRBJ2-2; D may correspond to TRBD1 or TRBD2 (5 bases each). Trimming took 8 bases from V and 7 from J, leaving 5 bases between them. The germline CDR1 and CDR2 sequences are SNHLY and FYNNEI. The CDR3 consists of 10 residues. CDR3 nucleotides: TGTGCCAGCGGGGGCGGGGAGCTGTTTTTT. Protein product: CASGGGELFF.

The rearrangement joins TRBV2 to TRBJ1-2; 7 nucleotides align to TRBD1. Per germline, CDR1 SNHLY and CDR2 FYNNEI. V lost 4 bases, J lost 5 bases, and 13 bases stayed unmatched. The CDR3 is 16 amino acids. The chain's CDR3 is CASSAEGASPTYGYTF. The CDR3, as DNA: TGTGCCAGCAGTGCCGAGGGGGCTTCTCCTACTTATGGCTACACCTTC.

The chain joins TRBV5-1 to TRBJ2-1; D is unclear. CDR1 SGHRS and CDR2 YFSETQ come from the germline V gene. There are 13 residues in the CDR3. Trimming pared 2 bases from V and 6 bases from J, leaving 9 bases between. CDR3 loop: CASSFGPVNEQFF. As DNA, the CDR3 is TGCGCCAGCAGCTTTGGTCCTGTCAATGAGCAGTTCTTC.

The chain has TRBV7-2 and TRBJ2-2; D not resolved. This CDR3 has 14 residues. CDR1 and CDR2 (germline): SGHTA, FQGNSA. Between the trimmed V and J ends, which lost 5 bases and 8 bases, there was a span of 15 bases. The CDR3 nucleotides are TGTGCCAGCAGCGCCACAGTAACCTTAGGGGAGCTGTTTTTT. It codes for CASSATVTLGELFF.